Each of the 14 T cell receptor beta chains below was sequenced from the same sample in a study of immune evolution from preneoplasia to lung adenocarcinoma. Using immunoSEQ multiplex PCR, the repertoire was profiled, and TCRdb retains in-frame clones only, with some absent. The table has over 3,500 clones, around four fifths seen once. The sample was FFPE lung adenocarcinoma in situ tissue. The source of these receptors is a person between 55 and 80 years old with lung adenocarcinoma.

The chain employs TRBV12-5 and TRBJ2-3; TRBD1 agrees at 9 bases. CDR1 is LGHNT, CDR2 FRNRAP, per germline. Unmatched junction bases numbered 6, after V lost 2 bases and J lost 3 bases. The CDR3 has 16 amino acids. CDR3 residues: CASGLQGDRVTDTQYF. Here the CDR3 DNA reads TGTGCTAGTGGTTTGCAAGGGGACAGGGTTACAGATACGCAGTATTTT.

Only one count was recorded for this clone. Here the CDR3 DNA reads TGTGCCAGCAGTGAGGGTCAGGGAGGAGGAGAGACCCAGTACTTC. Encoded protein: CASSEGQGGGETQYF. The J gene is TRBJ2-5, the V gene TRBV6-4; D perhaps matches TRBD2 (6 bases). Germline lookup yields CDR1 MRHNA and CDR2 SNTAGT. CDR3 length: 15 amino acids. V lost 3 bases and J lost 4, with 15 bases in between.

V is TRBV11-3 and J is TRBJ2-5; possibly TRBD1 or TRBD2 for D (5 bases each). Germline V gene sequence: CDR1 SGHNT, CDR2 YENEEA. The V end lost 5 bases, the J end lost 2 bases, and 12 bases lay between the germline ends. The CDR3 totals 14 residues. The CDR3 reads CASSLRDDQETQYF. In nucleotides, the CDR3 is TGTGCCAGCAGCCTTAGGGACGATCAAGAGACCCAGTACTTC.

Relative to its sample, this clone is large. The rearrangement joins TRBV7-9 to TRBJ2-7; D might be TRBD2 (6 bases). Trimming removed 5 bases from V and 0 bases from J, with 17 bases in between. Germline CDR1 reads SEHNR; CDR2 reads FQNEAQ (reference sequence). This CDR3 has 16 residues. CDR3 sequence reads: CASSPSPAGTSYEQYF. The CDR3 DNA is TGTGCCAGCAGCCCATCCCCGGCGGGGACCTCCTACGAGCAGTACTTC.

This clone was observed a handful of times. The rearrangement links TRBV30 to TRBJ2-7; maybe TRBD1 (5 bases). Germline V gives CDR1 GTSNPN, CDR2 SVGIG (reference sequence). The CDR3 loop spans 12 amino acids. Deletions cut 0 bases from V and 4 bases from J, with 7 bases between. CDR3 bases: TGTGCCTGGAGTGTAAGGGGATACGAGCAGTACTTC. Translating it yields CAWSVRGYEQYF.

Within the sample, this clone is large (0.1 to 1%). The V gene is TRBV4-3, the J gene TRBJ1-2, with 8 bases identical to TRBD1. CDR1 is LGHNA, CDR2 YSLEER, per germline. V lost 0 bases to trimming and J lost 2 bases; unmatched junction nucleotides: 2. CDR3 length: 15 amino acids. The CDR3 loop is CASSQERTGNYGYTF. CDR3 nucleotide sequence: TGCGCCAGCAGCCAAGAAAGGACAGGGAACTATGGCTACACCTTC.

This clone was seen only a few times. CDR3 nucleotides: TGTGCCAGCAACATCAACCCGGGGGCTGAAGCTTTCTTT. Amino acids: CASNINPGAEAFF. The chain employs TRBV11-2 and TRBJ1-1; D might be TRBD1 (5 bases). The CDR3 is made up of 13 amino acids. From germline, CDR1 is SGHAT and CDR2 FQNNGV. The V end lost 7 bases, the J end lost 6 bases, and 15 bases lay between the germline ends.

This chain joins TRBV2 and TRBJ2-7; 8 nucleotides align to TRBD1. The CDR3 covers 15 residues. Trimming at V came to 6 bases and at J to 6 bases, leaving 13 bases not matched to a gene. Germline loops: CDR1 SNHLY, CDR2 FYNNEI. CDR3 sequence (DNA): TGTGCCAGCAGCTACCCAGGGGGCATAAGAGGCGAGCAGTACTTC. Its translation is CASSYPGGIRGEQYF.

The J gene is TRBJ2-5, the V gene TRBV7-2; 9 nucleotides match TRBD1. After removal of 6 bases from V and 5 bases from J, the junction contained 4 bases not matched to a gene. This CDR3 has 13 amino acids. The V gene's germline CDR1 is SGHTA and CDR2 FQGNSA. The CDR3 DNA reads TGTGCCAGCAGAAGGACAGGGGTGGAGACCCAGTACTTC. Its protein is CASRRTGVETQYF.

V gene TRBV19 combines with J gene TRBJ2-3; perhaps TRBD1 as D (5 bases). V gave up 3 bases and J gave up 5 bases, with 15 bases separating them. The CDR3 covers 15 residues. Per the germline V gene, CDR1 is LNHDA and CDR2 is SQIVND (reference sequence). CDR3 nucleotides: TGTGCCAGTAGTATTAGGGCAGGGTCTAAAGATACGCAGTATTTT. It is translated as CASSIRAGSKDTQYF.

The gene calls are TRBV11-2 and TRBJ2-1, with TRBD1 identical over 12 bases. In germline, CDR1 is SGHAT, CDR2 FQNNGV. V shed 2 bases and J 7 bases; nucleotides not matched to a gene: 3. CDR3 length equals 15 residues. For the CDR3, the DNA is TGTGCCAGCAGCTTATGGGACAGGGGGCATAATGAGCAGTTCTTC. It yields the protein CASSLWDRGHNEQFF.

The rearrangement uses TRBV7-9 and TRBJ1-4, with D maybe TRBD1 (5 bases). V dropped 5 bases and J dropped 7 bases, with 17 bases sitting between them. Looked up from germline, CDR1 is SEHNR and CDR2 is FQNEAQ (reference sequence). The CDR3 is made up of 15 amino acids. The CDR3 coding sequence is TGTGCCAGCAGCCGCGATGTGGGGGGTGTTGAAAAACTGTTTTTT. Protein: CASSRDVGGVEKLFF.

The V gene is TRBV9, the J gene TRBJ2-1; D ambiguous. The CDR3 covers 14 residues. In germline, CDR1 is SGDLS, CDR2 YYNGEE. The V and J ends lost 0 bases and 5 bases respectively, with 9 bases between them. The CDR3 region has the DNA TGTGCCAGCAGCGTAGTCGATTTTAACAATGAGCAGTTCTTC. This gives the protein CASSVVDFNNEQFF.

This clone appeared a few times. The rearrangement uses TRBV7-9 and TRBJ2-5; D not resolved. In germline, CDR1 is SEHNR, CDR2 FQNEAQ (reference sequence). The V end lost 3 bases, the J end lost 5 bases, and 10 bases lay between the germline ends. The CDR3 covers 13 residues. The CDR3 DNA follows: TGTGCCAGCAGCTTCCCACAAACGGAGACCCAGTACTTC. Amino acid sequence: CASSFPQTETQYF.